Sequencing of this T cell receptor beta chain was carried out in a study of T cell responses to AZD1222 COVID-19 vaccine. Whole-study results and caveats: Repertoires were obtained only post-peak T cell response. At baseline, seropositivity was found in only a handful of AZD1222 recipients. Unmutated variant regions reportedly attract nearly half of all spike-specific TCRs. Compared with day 0, the breadth and depth of the Spike-specific TCR repertoire rose significantly after two doses of AZD1222.

On this clone: Its antigen remains unknown.

Germline CDR1 reads SGHTA; CDR2 reads FQGTGA. The length of the CDR3 is 15 residues. V gave up 3 bases and J gave up 5 bases; unmatched junction bases: 8. Profiling relied on immunoSEQ multiplex PCR, and the TCRdb table lists in-frame clones only, not all of them. This table holds 120,000 or so clones, 75% to 90% found once. The sequencing here drew on peripheral blood, taken 28 days after the second AZD1222 dose. This chain joins TRBV7-3 and TRBJ2-7; 9 bases agree with TRBD1. This TCR was sampled from an adult who received the AZD1222 COVID-19 vaccine. CDR3 DNA sequence: TGTGCCAGCAGCTTCACGGGACAGGGTTCAAACGAGCAGTACTTC. It translates to CASSFTGQGSNEQYF. The full variable domain, in which reference TRBV7-3 and TRBJ2-7 provide the parts outside the CDR3, is GAGVSQTPSNKVTEKGKYVELRCDPISGHTALYWYRQSLGQGPEFLIYFQGTGAADDSGLPNDRFFAVRPEGSVSTLKIQRTERGDSAVYLCASSFTGQGSNEQYFGPGTRLTVT.